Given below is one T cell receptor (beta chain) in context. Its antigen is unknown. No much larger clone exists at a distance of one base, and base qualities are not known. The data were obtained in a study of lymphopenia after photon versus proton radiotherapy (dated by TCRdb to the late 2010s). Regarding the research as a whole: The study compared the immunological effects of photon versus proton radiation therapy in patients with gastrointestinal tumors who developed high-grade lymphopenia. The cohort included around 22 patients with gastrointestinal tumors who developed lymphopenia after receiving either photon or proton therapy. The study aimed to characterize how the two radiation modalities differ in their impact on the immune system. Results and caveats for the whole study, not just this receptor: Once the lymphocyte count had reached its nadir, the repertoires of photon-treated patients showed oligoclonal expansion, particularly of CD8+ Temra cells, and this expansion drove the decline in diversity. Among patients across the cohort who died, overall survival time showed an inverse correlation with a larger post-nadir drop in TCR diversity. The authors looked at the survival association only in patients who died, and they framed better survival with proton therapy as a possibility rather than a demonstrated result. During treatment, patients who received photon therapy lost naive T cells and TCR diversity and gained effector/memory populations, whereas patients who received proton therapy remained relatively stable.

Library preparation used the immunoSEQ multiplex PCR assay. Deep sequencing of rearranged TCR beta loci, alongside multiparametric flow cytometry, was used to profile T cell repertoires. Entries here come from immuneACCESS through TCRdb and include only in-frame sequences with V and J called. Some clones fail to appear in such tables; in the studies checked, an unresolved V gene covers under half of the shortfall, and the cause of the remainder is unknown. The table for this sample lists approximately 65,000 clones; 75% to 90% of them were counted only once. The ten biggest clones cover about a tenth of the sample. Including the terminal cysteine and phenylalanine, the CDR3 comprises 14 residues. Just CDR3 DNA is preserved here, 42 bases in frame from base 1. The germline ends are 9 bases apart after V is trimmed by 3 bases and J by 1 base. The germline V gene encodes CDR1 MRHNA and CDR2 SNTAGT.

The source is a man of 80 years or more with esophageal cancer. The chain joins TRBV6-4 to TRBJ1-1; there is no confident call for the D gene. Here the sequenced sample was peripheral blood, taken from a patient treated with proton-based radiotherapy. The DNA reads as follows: TGTGCCAGCAGTGAAAATGCGTGGAACACTGAAGCTTTCTTT. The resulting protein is CASSENAWNTEAFF.